This TCR beta chain appears in the sequencing data of a study of T cells in Graves' hyperthyroidism and ophthalmopathy. The study, taken as a whole, reports: From stable hyperthyroidism, ophthalmopathy was separated by a 13 V-J model. Blood shared most expanded thyroid clonotypes above 0.001. The model's output predicted ophthalmopathy at a median of 6.5 months prior to onset.

Details on this clonotype: Its antigen is still unknown.

CDR3 length: 14 residues. The V gene's germline CDR1 is SEHNR and CDR2 FQNEAQ (reference sequence). Deletions cut 4 bases from V and 3 bases from J, with 13 bases between. It was RNA transcripts that yielded the amplified TCR beta CDR3 regions. The HTBI primer set was used in a first-round RT-PCR of the TCR CDR3. TCRdb itself ran the multiplex PCR reads through MiXCR, one entry per CDR3 protein. The sample holds about 540,000 distinct CDR3 sequences, approximately 44% seen once. Sequencing used peripheral blood or thyroid tissue (not recorded which). The receptor was isolated from a woman aged 18-30 years with Graves' hyperthyroidism. The V and J genes are TRBV7-9 and TRBJ2-7, with D possibly being TRBD1 (5 bases). CDR3 sequence reads: CASSSGHVGYEQYF. In nucleotides, the CDR3 is TGTGCCAGCAGCTCCGGACATGTCGGCTACGAGCAGTACTTC. Variable domain in full (rest from reference TRBV7-9 and TRBJ2-7): DTGVSQNPRHKITKRGQNVTFRCDPISEHNRLYWYRQTLGQGPEFLTYFQNEAQLEKSRLLSDRFSAERPKGSFSTLEIQRTEQGDSAMYLCASSSGHVGYEQYFGPGTRLTVT.